The TCR beta chain under discussion was sequenced for a study of blood T cell repertoires in COVID-19. Study overall: From the United States, Italy and Spain came samples of acute and convalescent COVID-19. Sample material is recorded as cDNA or gDNA derived from T cells, B-cell-depleted T cells, or PBMCs.

Germline V lookup: CDR1 SEHNR, CDR2 FQNEAQ (reference sequence). J lost 4 bases, V lost 1 base, and 11 bases had no gene match. The CDR3 covers 17 residues. Authors' processing steps: Amplification from reference gene primers served as the basis for estimated nucleated cell counts. Produced via immunoSEQ multiplex PCR; TCRdb's table is partial and in-frame only. D and trimming were read from the DNA, whereas the V and J calls and clone size are those reported in that table. Among about 230,000 clones listed, 65% to 85% were seen once. This chain joins TRBV7-9 and TRBJ2-7, with 9 bases that match TRBD2. This receptor was taken from a woman aged 80 or over with acute or convalescent COVID-19. The sequenced sample was peripheral blood. CDR3 DNA sequence: TGTGCCAGCAGCTTAGAAGCGGGAGGAGGAGGGGTATACGAGCAGTACTTC. Translated, it gives CASSLEAGGGGVYEQYF.